This is a list of T cell receptor beta chains from one sample in a study of shared clonotypes between healthy human individuals. TCRdb's table, derived via immunoSEQ multiplex PCR, lists solely in-frame clones and lacks some. The data hold hundreds of thousands of clones, with less than 96% observed a single time. Sample: naive CD4+ T cells sorted from blood. These receptors all stem from a woman aged 25 to 39 in good health. The CDR3 runs from the conserved cysteine through the conserved F or W. The D gene is left open where the match is weak. Expanded clones are given a class, and other clones once, few, many or no size at all.

v_gene,d_gene,j_gene,abundance,CDR3nt,CDR3aa
TRBV5-8,-,TRBJ1-1,-,TGTGCCAGCAGCTTAAGCAGCTTCGGGTTGAACACTGAAGCTTTCTTT,CASSLSSFGLNTEAFF
TRBV9,-,TRBJ2-7,-,TGTGCCAGCAGCCCGAGAACAGGCAGCTACGAGCAGTACTTC,CASSPRTGSYEQYF
TRBV21-1,-,TRBJ2-7,-,TGTGCCAGCCAGTCAAGCTCCTACGAGCAGTACTTC,CASQSSSYEQYF
TRBV28,-,TRBJ1-5,-,TGTGCCAGCAGCAATCGGGGCCTAAAGGGGGGCAATCAGCCCCAGCATTTT,CASSNRGLKGGNQPQHF
TRBV19,TRBD1,TRBJ2-7,once,TGTGCCAGTAGTATCACAAAAGGGGGCGCGGCTGACCGGCTCGAGCAGTACTTC,CASSITKGGAADRLEQYF
TRBV11-2,TRBD2,TRBJ2-7,-,TGTGCCAGCAGCTTATACAGACTAGCGGAAATTTACGAGCAGTACTTC,CASSLYRLAEIYEQYF
TRBV27,TRBD1,TRBJ2-7,-,TGTGCCAGCGCTCACCGTAAAGACAGGGACGAGCAGTACTTC,CASAHRKDRDEQYF
TRBV6-1,-,TRBJ1-5,-,TGTGCCAGCAGTCGTGAGAGTAGATTCAATCAGCCCCAGCATTTT,CASSRESRFNQPQHF
TRBV10-3,TRBD1,TRBJ2-1,-,TGTGCCATCAGTGACAGGGGGCCGTGGAATGAGCAGTTCTTC,CAISDRGPWNEQFF
TRBV28,-,TRBJ1-5,-,TGTGCCAGCAGCCAAGCGGTCTACAATCAGCCCCAGCATTTT,CASSQAVYNQPQHF
TRBV28,-,TRBJ2-3,-,TGTGCCAGCAGTTTAGACACCTCAGATACGCAGTATTTT,CASSLDTSDTQYF
TRBV28,-,TRBJ2-2,-,TGTGCCAGCAGCCCACGGGGCTCCGCGAACACCGGGGAGCTGTTTTTT,CASSPRGSANTGELFF
TRBV6-4,-,TRBJ2-2,once,TGTGCCAGCAGTGAAAAGGGGGCGAACACCGGGGAGCTGTTTTTT,CASSEKGANTGELFF
TRBV7-2,-,TRBJ2-3,-,TGTGCCAGCAGCTCCCAAGCTCTAACGCAGTATTTT,CASSSQALTQYF
TRBV11-3,-,TRBJ1-4,-,TGTGCCAGCAGCTACGGACGGAGGTCTAATGAAAAACTGTTTTTT,CASSYGRRSNEKLFF
TRBV7-8,TRBD2,TRBJ2-7,once,TGTGCCAGCAGCTTGGATCGACTAGCGGGAGACTACGAGCAGTACTTC,CASSLDRLAGDYEQYF
TRBV10-3,-,TRBJ1-2,-,TGTGCCATCACCGATGGACAGCCCGGTGGCTACACCTTC,CAITDGQPGGYTF
TRBV9,-,TRBJ1-6,-,TGTGCCAGCAGCGTAGAAGCAAGGAATTCACCCCTCCACTTT,CASSVEARNSPLHF
TRBV7-2,TRBD2,TRBJ2-1,once,TGTGCCAGCAGCGCTGGGAGGACTAGCGGGGAAAAACGTGGTGAGCAGTTCTTC,CASSAGRTSGEKRGEQFF
TRBV13,TRBD1,TRBJ1-2,-,TGTGCCAGCAGCCGGGACAGGGGTGACTATGGCTACACCTTC,CASSRDRGDYGYTF
TRBV15,TRBD1,TRBJ1-4,-,TGTGCCACCAGCTGGACCGGGACAGCCTTGGTCCCAGGGTTTTTT,CATSWTGTALVPGFF
TRBV18,-,TRBJ1-5,-,TGTGCCAGCTCACCGGTGGGGGGCAATCAGCCCCAGCATTTT,CASSPVGGNQPQHF
TRBV7-9,-,TRBJ2-7,-,TGTGCCAGCAGCCACCAGGAGGGGTACGAGCAGTACTTC,CASSHQEGYEQYF
TRBV6-5,TRBD2,TRBJ2-1,once,TGTGCCAGCAGTCCATGGACTAGTGGGGGCAATGAGCAGTTCTTC,CASSPWTSGGNEQFF
TRBV11-2,-,TRBJ1-1,-,TGTGCCAGCAGCTTACAACAGGGTGGAGGGACTGAAGCTTTCTTT,CASSLQQGGGTEAFF
TRBV10-2,TRBD1,TRBJ1-1,-,TGCGCCAGCAGTGGGGCACCGGGACAGGGGGCGCTTGGCGCTGAAGCTTTCTTT,CASSGAPGQGALGAEAFF
TRBV5-1,TRBD2,TRBJ2-7,-,TGCGCCAGCAGCTCCATAGCGGGAGGGCCAGGGGAGCAGTACTTC,CASSSIAGGPGEQYF
TRBV20-1,-,TRBJ2-1,-,TGCAGCGTCCTTGATTATGAGCAGTTCTTC,CSVLDYEQFF
TRBV4-1,-,TRBJ2-7,-,TGCGCCAGCAGCCAAGCGTGGCAGTCCTACGAGCAGTACTTC,CASSQAWQSYEQYF
TRBV5-8,-,TRBJ1-4,-,TGTGCCAGCAGCTTGCTTGAGACGGGGGCCACTAATGAAAAACTGTTTTTT,CASSLLETGATNEKLFF